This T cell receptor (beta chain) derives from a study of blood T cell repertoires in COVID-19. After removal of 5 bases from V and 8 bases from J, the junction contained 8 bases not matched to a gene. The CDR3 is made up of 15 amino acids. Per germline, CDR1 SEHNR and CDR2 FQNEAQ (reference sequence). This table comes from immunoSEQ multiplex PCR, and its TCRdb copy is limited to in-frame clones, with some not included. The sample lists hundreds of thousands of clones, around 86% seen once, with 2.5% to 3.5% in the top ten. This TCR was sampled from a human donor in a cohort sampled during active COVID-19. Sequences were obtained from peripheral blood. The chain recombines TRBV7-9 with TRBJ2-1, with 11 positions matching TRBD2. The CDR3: CASSQSSGRGDEQFF. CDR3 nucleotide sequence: TGTGCCAGCAGCCAGAGTAGCGGGAGGGGAGATGAGCAGTTCTTC.